This entry concerns a single T cell receptor beta chain. This specimen belongs to a study of T cells in tumors and immune-related adverse events. The ends were cut back, 2 bases at V and 1 base at J, with 15 bases in the middle. CDR3 size: 16 residues. The germline V gene has CDR1 GTSNPN and CDR2 SVGIG (reference sequence). Profiling relied on immunoSEQ multiplex PCR, and the TCRdb table lists in-frame clones only, not all of them. The repertoire holds approximately 8,300 clones, with around 94% as singletons. Here the sequenced sample was lymph node tissue, taken from a patient treated with anti-PD-1 therapy. This chain uses TRBV30 with TRBJ1-3; D possibly corresponds to TRBD1 (5 bases). This TCR came from a female donor with metastatic renal cell carcinoma. CDR3 amino acids: CAWSFPGHTSGNTIYF. The CDR3 DNA follows: TGTGCCTGGAGTTTCCCAGGACATACGTCTGGAAACACCATATATTTT. The complete variable domain, with remaining parts taken from reference TRBV30 and TRBJ1-3, reads SQTIHQWPATLVQPVGSPLSLECTVEGTSNPNLYWYRQAAGRGLQLLFYSVGIGQISSEVPQNLSASRPQDRQFILSSKKLLLSDSGFYLCAWSFPGHTSGNTIYFGEGSWLTVV.